The clone carrying this T cell receptor (beta chain) was seen many times. What it binds is unknown. V was clipped by 7 bases and J by 4 bases, with 8 bases between them. The CDR3 is made up of 11 amino acids. Germline-derived CDR1 and CDR2 are SQVTM and ANQGSEA. The data are from a study of human T cells and chemical hapten exposure. Background on the study: Cases of alopecia areata, totalis or universalis occurred in a predominantly female patient group. Overall study findings and caveats: Expanded TCRs clustered into significantly more large CDR3 similarity groups than controls, the analysis revealed.

The library attached unique molecular identifiers to individual cDNA molecules. Under the authors' procedure: Sampled TCR counts reached a median of 95,638 per sample, with values ranging from roughly 20,000 to 700,000. MiXCR, applied by TCRdb to the RACE reads, yields one record per CDR3 protein. TCRdb's processing, not the authors', yielded these V and J calls. Here the sample spans roughly 100,000 distinct CDR3 sequences, roughly an eighth being singletons. The time point was: pre-sensitization, week 0. Treatment meaning: therapeutic diphenylcyclopropenone sensitization with weekly scalp DPC. Sequenced here: whole blood, sampled in connection with sensitization to the hapten diphenylcyclopropenone (DPC). The sequence came from a woman between 45 and 60 years old with alopecia areata. Some clones in this sample may be carry-over from other donors' samples. This rearrangement joins TRBV29-1 to TRBJ2-1; D gene unclear. CDR3: CSGWGYNEQFF. The CDR3 DNA follows: TGCAGCGGTTGGGGATACAATGAGCAGTTCTTC.